Below, one T cell receptor (beta chain) is given with its context. This clonotype was counted a few times. The target of this receptor is not known. Per-base qualities were not stored, and no clone one base away is much larger. Stable Graves' hyperthyroidism was defined as no progression to ophthalmopathy during 18 months of follow-up. Hyperthyroidism patients were newly diagnosed, with disease duration under 2 months, and aged 18 to 65 years. The study excluded patients with uncontrolled infections, other autoimmune diseases, pregnancy or lactation. Diagnoses were established on the basis of clinical symptoms, serum thyroxine and TRAb, thyroid ultrasound, and orbital computed tomography. PBMCs were isolated from around 10 ml of fresh peripheral blood by Ficoll-Paque density gradient centrifugation. Trizol reagent was used to extract total RNA, and RNA quality was then checked on an Agilent 2100 Bioanalyzer.

This record belongs to a study of T cells in Graves' hyperthyroidism and ophthalmopathy (dated by TCRdb to about 2019). Regarding the complete study: Peripheral blood samples were taken at the time of initial diagnosis, prior to any treatment. After sampling, hyperthyroidism patients received methimazole starting at 30 mg daily, and ophthalmopathy patients received high-dose intravenous methylprednisolone. The 85 to 100 discovery patients were divided at random into training and test sets in a 7:3 ratio. In addition, the study compared T-cell repertoires in thyroid tissue and in blood from over 5 Graves' hyperthyroidism patients. TCR Vbeta CDR3 sequencing of 130 to 150 peripheral blood samples (around 45 ophthalmopathy, under 80 hyperthyroidism and some 17 progressor patients) is reported in the paper. Prospective prediction of ophthalmopathy was tested in an independent validation cohort of some 20 hyperthyroidism patients and 15 to 17 patients who later progressed to ophthalmopathy. To identify TCR V-J signatures that set the groups apart, the researchers used a discovery cohort of 90 to 100 patients, made up of 43 with Graves' ophthalmopathy and about 60 with stable Graves' hyperthyroidism. Points the paper makes about the study in general: Ophthalmopathy was separated from stable hyperthyroidism by a 13 V-J signature model, with just over 85% sensitivity and approximately 84% specificity obtained in cross-validation and 80%/75% obtained in testing. Most expanded thyroid clonotypes (frequency above 0.001) were also detected in blood, suggesting blood repertoires may reflect thyroid immune responses. In validation, progression to ophthalmopathy was predicted by the model with roughly 71% sensitivity and around 75% specificity, a median of 6.5 months before onset. Sample size was not statistically predetermined, and investigators were not blinded to group allocation.

From its cysteine to its phenylalanine, the CDR3 spans 14 amino acids. The kept DNA is CDR3 alone, 42 bases in frame from the first base. The germline V gene provides CDR1 SGDLS and CDR2 YYNGEE. The junction carries 10 bases between V and J, which are trimmed by 0 bases and 4 bases respectively. The TCR beta CDR3 regions were amplified from RNA transcripts. A first-round RT-PCR of the TCR CDR3 used the HTBI primer set with the Qiagen OneStep RT-PCR kit. Libraries were constructed in a second round of multiplex PCR, after which size selection and purification were carried out. The libraries were sequenced on an Illumina HiSeq2000 using paired-end 100 bp reads. Under the source paper's analysis protocol: Raw data were processed with SOAPnuke, discarding reads with adapters, uncalled bases, mean Phred below 15, or no exact constant-primer or identifier match. COPE v1.2.5 was used to merge the high-quality paired reads, and each unique nucleotide sequence was defined as a clonotype. MiTCR v1.1 was used to align the clonotypes against IMGT TRBV, TRBD and TRBJ reference segments. Analysis was restricted to V-J combinations with a frequency above 0.0001, which covered 98% to 99.2% of repertoires. A TCS score was defined as the ratio of F50 (clonal expansion) to E x V (chaos), with BLOSUM62-based TCRdist applied between CDR3 peptides within each V-J. Welch's t-statistics and random forest reduced around 520 V-J features to roughly 13, which were used in a naive Bayes classifier (R e1071). In-frame beta chains were kept once TCRdb had trimmed the public reads at Q25 with fastp and called clones with MiXCR. Each entry is one CDR3 protein sequence, shown with its most common DNA and genes. In this record, the V and J calls reflect TCRdb's handling and not the investigators' own analysis. In all, the sample holds 550,000 to 800,000 distinct CDR3 sequences, and roughly 15% of those were seen once. The ten largest clones capture under 9.5% of the sample.

Sequenced input: blood. This sequence uses TRBV9 and TRBJ1-1, with the D gene uncertain. This clonotype was obtained from a man aged 18 to 35 with Graves' hyperthyroidism. The bases are TGTGCCAGCAGCGTAGAACAAAGCGGCACTGAAGCTTTCTTT. The translation is CASSVEQSGTEAFF.